This T cell receptor (beta chain) stems from a study of blood T cell repertoires in COVID-19. Study-wide context: The origin of the acute and convalescent COVID-19 samples was the United States, Italy and Spain.

From germline, CDR1 is SNHLY and CDR2 FYNNEI. V dropped 4 bases and J dropped 5 bases, with 17 bases sitting between them. The CDR3 length is 15 residues. This clone was detected only a few times. Per the authors' pipeline: Reference gene primers were amplified, and this amplification served to estimate nucleated cell counts. Method: immunoSEQ multiplex PCR; TCRdb's copy keeps in-frame clones and lacks some. D and trimming were read from the DNA, whereas the V and J calls and clone size are those reported in that table. The data show fewer than 200,000 clones, approximately 82% seen once. Individuals drawn from 20 to 30 US areas were about 18 to 95 years old.

Sequenced input: PBMCs or T cells enriched from blood (not recorded which). This TCR was recovered from an older woman with acute COVID-19. The rearrangement links TRBV2 to TRBJ2-5; D possibly corresponds to TRBD2 (6 bases). The CDR3 region has the DNA TGTGCCAGCAGTGTCCAAAGCCTGAGCGGGGAGACCCAGTACTTC. This encodes CASSVQSLSGETQYF.